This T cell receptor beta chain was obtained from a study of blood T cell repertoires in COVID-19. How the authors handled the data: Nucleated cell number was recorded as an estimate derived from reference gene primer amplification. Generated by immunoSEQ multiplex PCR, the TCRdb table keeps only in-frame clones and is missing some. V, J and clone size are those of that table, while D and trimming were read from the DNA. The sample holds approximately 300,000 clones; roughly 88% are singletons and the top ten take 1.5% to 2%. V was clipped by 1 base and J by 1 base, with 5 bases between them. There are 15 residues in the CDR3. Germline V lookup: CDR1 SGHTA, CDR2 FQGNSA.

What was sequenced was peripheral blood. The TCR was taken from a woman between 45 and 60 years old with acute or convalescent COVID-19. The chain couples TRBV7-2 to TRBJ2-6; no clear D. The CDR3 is CASSLGRSGANVLTF. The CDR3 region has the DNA TGTGCCAGCAGCTTAGGCAGGTCTGGGGCCAACGTCCTGACTTTC.